The rows below give T cell receptor beta chains drawn from one sample of a study of radiotherapy plus CTLA-4 blockade in lung cancer. Some clones are missing from TCRdb's copy, which holds only in-frame ones; the method was immunoSEQ multiplex PCR. The sample comprises under 65,000 clones, roughly three quarters of which are singletons, and about 9% rests with the top ten. Sequences were derived from peripheral blood, sampled from a patient treated with radiotherapy plus ipilimumab. The receptor source for this set is a human donor with non-small cell lung cancer who had a complete response to radiotherapy plus ipilimumab. Each CDR3 is given with its conserved first and last residue. A D gene is named only where the DNA matches it firmly. Only some rows state a clone size, as once, few, many or a class for expanded clones.

j_gene	d_gene	v_gene	abundance	CDR3nt	CDR3aa
TRBJ1-5	TRBD1	TRBV27	-	TGTGCCAGCAGTTTCAGACAGGGACGAGGCAATCAGCCCCAGCATTTT	CASSFRQGRGNQPQHF
TRBJ1-1	-	TRBV11-2	-	TGTGCCAGCAGCTCGACAAGCATGAACACTGAAGCTTTCTTT	CASSSTSMNTEAFF
TRBJ2-1	-	TRBV15	few	TGTGCCACCAGCGGGGGACTGAGCTTGAACAATGAGCAGTTCTTC	CATSGGLSLNNEQFF
TRBJ2-3	TRBD1	TRBV9	-	TGTGCCAGCAGCGCCCGGGACAGGAGCACAGATACGCAGTATTTT	CASSARDRSTDTQYF
TRBJ2-5	TRBD1	TRBV5-1	-	TGCGCCAGCAGCGGATTGAGACAGGGCCGGGAGACCCAGTACTTC	CASSGLRQGRETQYF
TRBJ2-7	TRBD1	TRBV9	-	TGTGCCAGCAGCGTAAGGGACAGGGGGGACGAGCAGTACTTC	CASSVRDRGDEQYF
TRBJ1-1	-	TRBV7-9	-	TGTGCCAGCAGCCCTCAGGCCGCAGAAGCTTTCTTT	CASSPQAAEAFF
TRBJ2-3	-	TRBV29-1	-	TGCAGCGTTGAAGCAGGGGACACAGATACGCAGTATTTT	CSVEAGDTDTQYF
TRBJ1-6	TRBD1	TRBV19	-	TGTGCCAGTAGTATAACGAAAGGGACAGCCTATAATTCACCCCTCCACTTT	CASSITKGTAYNSPLHF
TRBJ1-5	-	TRBV10-3	-	TGTGCCATCAGTATGGGGGGTCCAAGTGGCAATCAGCCCCAGCATTTT	CAISMGGPSGNQPQHF
TRBJ1-6	TRBD1	TRBV6-5	few	TGTGCCAGCAGCGATACGGGACAGCGGAATTCACCCCTCCACTTT	CASSDTGQRNSPLHF
TRBJ1-2	TRBD1	TRBV27	-	TGTGCCAGCGGCTCACAGGGGGCGGATAAATATGGCTACACCTTC	CASGSQGADKYGYTF
TRBJ1-2	TRBD1	TRBV28	-	TGTGCCAGCAGTTCGACAGGGATCTATGGCTACACCTTC	CASSSTGIYGYTF
TRBJ2-3	-	TRBV19	once	TGTGCCAGCAACCAAAGGACAAGAGGTGGCACAGATACGCAGTATTTT	CASNQRTRGGTDTQYF
TRBJ2-7	-	TRBV20-1	-	TGCAGTGCTATGGGGACAAACGAGTACTTC	CSAMGTNEYF
TRBJ2-2	TRBD1	TRBV29-1	-	TGCAGCGTTGGACAGGGGTCGAACACCGGGGAGCTGTTTTTT	CSVGQGSNTGELFF
TRBJ2-7	-	TRBV5-6	-	TGTGCCAGCAGCCGGGAATTAGAGCAGTACTTC	CASSRELEQYF
TRBJ2-3	TRBD1	TRBV2	-	TGTGCCAGCAGTGACGGACAGGGGAGGACAGATACGCAGTATTTT	CASSDGQGRTDTQYF
TRBJ2-1	TRBD1	TRBV14	-	TGTGCCAGCAGCCCAAGGACAGGACAGGGTCCCAATGAGCAGTTCTTC	CASSPRTGQGPNEQFF
TRBJ1-2	-	TRBV7-2	-	TGTGCCACCCTGGGCCGAGGGGGTGGCTACACCTTC	CATLGRGGGYTF